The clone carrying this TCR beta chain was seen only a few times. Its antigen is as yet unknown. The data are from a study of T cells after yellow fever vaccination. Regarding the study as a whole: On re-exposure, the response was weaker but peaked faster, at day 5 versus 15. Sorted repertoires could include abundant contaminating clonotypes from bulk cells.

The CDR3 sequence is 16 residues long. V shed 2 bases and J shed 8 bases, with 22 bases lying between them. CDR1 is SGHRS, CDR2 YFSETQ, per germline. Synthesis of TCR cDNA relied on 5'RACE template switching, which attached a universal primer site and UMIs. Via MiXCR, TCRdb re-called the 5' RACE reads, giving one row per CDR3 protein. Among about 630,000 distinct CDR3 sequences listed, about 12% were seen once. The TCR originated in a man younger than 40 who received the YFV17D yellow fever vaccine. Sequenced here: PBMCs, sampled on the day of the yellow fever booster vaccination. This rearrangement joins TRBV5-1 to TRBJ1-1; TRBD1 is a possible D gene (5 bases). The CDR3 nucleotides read TGCGCCAGCAGCTTAGCCCTCTTGCAGGGTCCCGGGGAAGCTTTCTTT. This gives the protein CASSLALLQGPGEAFF.